Listed here is a single T cell receptor (beta chain). Its antigen is currently unknown. The ends lost 1 base at V and 10 bases at J; junction bases unmatched: 18. Per the germline V gene, CDR1 is MNHEY and CDR2 is SMNVEV (reference sequence). This CDR3 contains 19 residues. These data belong to a study of PD-1 blockade in classical Hodgkin lymphoma. Study summary: Intravenous nivolumab at 3 mg/kg was given to patients every 2 weeks. Study observations and caveats: With CD4+ cells, TCR diversity rose significantly by C4D1, but not with CD8+ cells. Compared with healthy donors, newly diagnosed patients reportedly showed lower baseline TCR diversity.

The data were produced by immunoSEQ multiplex PCR, yet TCRdb's version contains in-frame clones alone and is incomplete. This table holds approximately 19,000 clones, more than 75% found once. Noted time point: cycle 4 day 1 (C4D1), after 5 to 7 weeks of nivolumab. Autologous stem cell transplantation was followed by relapse in every patient, and brentuximab vedotin exposure varied. The rearrangement links TRBV27 to TRBJ2-3, with 12 nucleotides matching TRBD1. The sample here was peripheral blood mononuclear cells (PBMCs), taken before the fourth cycle of nivolumab. The source is a human donor with classical Hodgkin lymphoma. The CDR3 coding sequence is TGTGCCAGCAGTTTATGGGCACCCGGGACAGGGGGCCCGTCATTATCGCAGTATTTT. This translates into CASSLWAPGTGGPSLSQYF.